A selection of T cell receptor beta chains follows, all from one sample in a study of vaccination and CD4 T cells after COVID-19. TCRdb reanalysed the PCR reads using MiXCR and keeps one entry per CDR3 protein. The data contain around 20,000 distinct CDR3 sequences, around two fifths of them singletons. Their antigen targets remain unknown. Sequenced here: CD4+ T cells from blood, cultured in vitro, sampled about 7 months after SARS-CoV-2 vaccination. Every receptor here comes from a human donor who had recovered from COVID-19. Each CDR3 is given with its conserved first and last residue. A D gene is named only where the DNA matches it firmly. The listing skips clone size in some rows; elsewhere it reads once, few, many or a size class.

DNA,CDR3,D,V,J,size
TGTGCCAGCAGCGCCGGGACACACTATGGCTACACCTTC,CASSAGTHYGYTF,.,TRBV6-1,TRBJ1-2,.
TGTGCCAGCAGTGAATACGGGGGCGGGGGCTACACCTTC,CASSEYGGGGYTF,.,TRBV6-1,TRBJ1-2,.
TGCAGTGCTAGTCATTTAAGGACTAGCATCGAGACCCAGTACTTC,CSASHLRTSIETQYF,TRBD2,TRBV20-1,TRBJ2-5,few
TGTGCCAGCAGTGGAACAGAGGGGACTGAAGCTTTCTTT,CASSGTEGTEAFF,.,TRBV2,TRBJ1-1,once
TGTGCCAGCGGGCTTCCAATTTATGGCTACACCTTC,CASGLPIYGYTF,.,TRBV6-1,TRBJ1-2,.
TGTGCCAGCAGCCGACGACTAGCGGGGGGGCCTAGGGAGCTGTTTTTT,CASSRRLAGGPRELFF,TRBD2,TRBV7-2,TRBJ2-2,.
TGCAGTGCTAGTAGCCCGACAGACAACTATGGCTACACCTTC,CSASSPTDNYGYTF,.,TRBV20-1,TRBJ1-2,few
TGTGCCAGTAGTGAGACAGGGGGCGCCGGCTATGGCTACACCTTC,CASSETGGAGYGYTF,TRBD1,TRBV19,TRBJ1-2,.
TGCAGTGCTCCTCTGATTGGGACCGGGGAGCTGTTTTTT,CSAPLIGTGELFF,.,TRBV20-1,TRBJ2-2,few
TGTGCCAGCAGGGGGGACAGGGGAAACGGCTACACCTTC,CASRGDRGNGYTF,TRBD1,TRBV2,TRBJ1-2,.
TGTGCCAGTAGTGTAGACCGCAATCAGCCCCAGCATTTT,CASSVDRNQPQHF,.,TRBV19,TRBJ1-5,medium-sized
TGTGCCAGCACCTCTTGGGGCGCGGATTCACCCCTCCACTTT,CASTSWGADSPLHF,.,TRBV6-1,TRBJ1-6,few
TGTGCCATCAGTGAGGGTAAAGGACAGGGGATTTGGAGTCAGCCCCAGCATTTT,CAISEGKGQGIWSQPQHF,TRBD1,TRBV10-3,TRBJ1-5,few
TGTGCCAGCAGCCAACCCCCCGGGCAGGGGCGCCCCTATGGCTACACCTTC,CASSQPPGQGRPYGYTF,.,TRBV4-2,TRBJ1-2,.
TGTGCCAGCAGCCCCCACGACGAGACCCAGTACTTC,CASSPHDETQYF,.,TRBV5-4,TRBJ2-5,.
TGTGCCAGCAGTGTGGATCTAGCCGACTCCTACGAGCAGTACTTC,CASSVDLADSYEQYF,.,TRBV2,TRBJ2-7,.
TGTGCCATCAGAGGGACTAGCGGGGAGGATACGCAGTATTTT,CAIRGTSGEDTQYF,TRBD2,TRBV10-3,TRBJ2-3,once
TGCAGTGCCGATTATTCATTTGGGAGCTACACCTTC,CSADYSFGSYTF,.,TRBV20-1,TRBJ1-2,.
TGTGCCAGCAGTGAAGTGGGGGGGTTCGTGCTCACAGATACGCAGTATTTT,CASSEVGGFVLTDTQYF,TRBD2,TRBV6-1,TRBJ2-3,.
TGCAGTGCTAGGAATTACAGGGCAGCAGATACGCAGTATTTT,CSARNYRAADTQYF,.,TRBV20-1,TRBJ2-3,few
TGCAGTGCGGCACAGGGGGGAGCCTACGAGCAGTACTTC,CSAAQGGAYEQYF,TRBD1,TRBV20-1,TRBJ2-7,.
TGTGCCAGCAGCACTCCTAGCAATCGGGCCGGGGAGCTGTTTTTT,CASSTPSNRAGELFF,.,TRBV7-6,TRBJ2-2,few
TGCAGTGTACGGGGCTCCTATAATTCACCCCTCCACTTT,CSVRGSYNSPLHF,.,TRBV20-1,TRBJ1-6,.
TGCGCCAGCAGGTCGGGGGGAGCAGGTAGCGCATACCAAGAGACCCAGTACTTC,CASRSGGAGSAYQETQYF,TRBD2,TRBV5-1,TRBJ2-5,.